This T cell receptor (beta chain) was obtained from a study of blood T cell repertoires in COVID-19. Source study methods: Reference gene primer amplification yielded estimated nucleated cell counts. Assay used: immunoSEQ multiplex PCR; TCRdb lists only in-frame clones, some missing. The V and J calls and clone size were taken over from that table, and D and trimming were inferred from the DNA. The sample has 190,000 or so clones, 70% to 90% seen once. This CDR3 is 16 amino acids long. Germline V lookup: CDR1 LNHDA, CDR2 SQIVND (reference sequence). V lost 7 bases and J lost 2, with 15 bases in between.

The chain has TRBV19 and TRBJ1-6; D possibly corresponds to TRBD1 (6 bases). This TCR was recovered from a man between 60 and 70 years old with COVID-19, enrolled during active disease. The sequencing input was peripheral blood. The chain's CDR3 is CASKQGWSTYNSPLHF. CDR3 nucleotides: TGTGCCAGTAAACAGGGTTGGAGCACCTATAATTCACCCCTCCACTTT.